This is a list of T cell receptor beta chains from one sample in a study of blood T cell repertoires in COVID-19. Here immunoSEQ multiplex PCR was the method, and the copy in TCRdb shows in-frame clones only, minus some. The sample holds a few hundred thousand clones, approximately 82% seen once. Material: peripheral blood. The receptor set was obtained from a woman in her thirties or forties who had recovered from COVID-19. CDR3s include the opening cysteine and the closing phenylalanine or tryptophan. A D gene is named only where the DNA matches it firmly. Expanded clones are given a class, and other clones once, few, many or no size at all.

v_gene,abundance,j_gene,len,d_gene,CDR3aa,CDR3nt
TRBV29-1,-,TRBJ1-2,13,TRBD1,CSARQGGNYGYTF,TGCAGCGCCAGACAGGGGGGGAACTATGGCTACACCTTC
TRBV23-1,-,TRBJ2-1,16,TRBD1,CASLYFLTGSHNEQFF,TGCGCCAGCCTTTATTTTTTGACAGGGAGTCACAATGAGCAGTTCTTC
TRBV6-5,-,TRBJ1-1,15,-,CASSYFQTASTEAFF,TGTGCCAGCAGTTACTTCCAGACAGCCTCCACTGAAGCTTTCTTT
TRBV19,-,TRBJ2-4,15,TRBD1,CASSLATGAENIQYF,TGTGCCAGTAGTCTCGCCACAGGGGCCGAAAACATTCAGTACTTC
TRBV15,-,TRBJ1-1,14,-,CATSRDPRGTEAFF,TGTGCCACCAGCAGAGACCCGCGCGGAACTGAAGCTTTCTTT
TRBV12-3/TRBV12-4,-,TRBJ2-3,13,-,CASSANGADTQYF,TGTGCCAGCAGCGCCAATGGAGCAGATACGCAGTATTTT
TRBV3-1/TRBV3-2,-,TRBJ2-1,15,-,CASSQGWETHNEQFF,TGTGCCAGCAGCCAAGGATGGGAGACCCACAATGAGCAGTTCTTC
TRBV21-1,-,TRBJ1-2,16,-,CASSKVGTAYNYGYTF,TGTGCCAGCAGCAAAGTCGGGACAGCCTATAACTATGGCTACACCTTC
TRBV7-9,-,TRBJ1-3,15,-,CASSLGRGTGNTIYF,TGTGCCAGCAGCTTAGGGCGGGGAACTGGAAACACCATATATTTT
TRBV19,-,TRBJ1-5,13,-,CASSIGRYQPQHF,TGTGCCAGTAGTATAGGCAGATATCAGCCCCAGCATTTT
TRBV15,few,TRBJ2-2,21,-,CATSRVVGVRRANSNTGELFF,TGTGCCACCAGCAGAGTGGTGGGTGTAAGGAGGGCAAATTCGAACACCGGGGAGCTGTTTTTT
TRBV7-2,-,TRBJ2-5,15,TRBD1,CASSSRQGASETQYF,TGTGCCAGCAGCTCACGACAGGGCGCGTCAGAGACCCAGTACTTC
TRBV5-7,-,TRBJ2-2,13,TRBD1,CASSSTGAGELFF,TGTGCCAGCAGCTCAACAGGGGCCGGGGAGCTGTTTTTT
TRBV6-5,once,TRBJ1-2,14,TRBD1,CASSLDRGLYGYTF,TGTGCCAGCAGCTTGGACAGGGGTCTCTATGGCTACACCTTC
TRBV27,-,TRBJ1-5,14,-,CASSPNHGNQPQHF,TGTGCCAGCAGTCCCAATCACGGGAATCAGCCCCAGCATTTT
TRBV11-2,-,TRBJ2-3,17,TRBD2,CASSRGTSGVDTDTQYF,TGTGCCAGCAGCAGAGGGACTAGCGGGGTTGACACAGATACGCAGTATTTT
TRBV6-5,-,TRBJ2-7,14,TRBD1,CASSPLTGVREQYF,TGTGCCAGCAGTCCCTTAACAGGGGTACGGGAGCAGTACTTC
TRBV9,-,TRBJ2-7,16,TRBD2,CASSVALAGIRYEQYF,TGTGCCAGCAGCGTAGCCCTAGCGGGGATTCGATACGAGCAGTACTTC
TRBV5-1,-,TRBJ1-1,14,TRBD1,CASSGWTGDTEAFF,TGCGCCAGCAGCGGCTGGACAGGGGACACTGAAGCTTTCTTT
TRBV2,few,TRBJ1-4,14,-,CASSGRRGSEKLFF,TGTGCCAGCAGCGGCCGAAGGGGTAGTGAAAAACTGTTTTTT
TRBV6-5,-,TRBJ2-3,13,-,CASSYGPTDAQYF,TGTGCCAGCAGTTATGGTCCCACAGATGCGCAGTATTTT
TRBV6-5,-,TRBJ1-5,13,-,CASSPQGNQPQHF,TGTGCCAGCAGTCCCCAGGGAAATCAGCCCCAGCATTTT
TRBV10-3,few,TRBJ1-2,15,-,CAINPGQPADYGYTF,TGTGCCATCAACCCCGGACAACCCGCCGACTATGGCTACACCTTC
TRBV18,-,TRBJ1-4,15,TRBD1,CASSPYRDRGEKLFF,TGTGCCAGCTCACCTTACCGGGACAGGGGTGAAAAACTGTTTTTT